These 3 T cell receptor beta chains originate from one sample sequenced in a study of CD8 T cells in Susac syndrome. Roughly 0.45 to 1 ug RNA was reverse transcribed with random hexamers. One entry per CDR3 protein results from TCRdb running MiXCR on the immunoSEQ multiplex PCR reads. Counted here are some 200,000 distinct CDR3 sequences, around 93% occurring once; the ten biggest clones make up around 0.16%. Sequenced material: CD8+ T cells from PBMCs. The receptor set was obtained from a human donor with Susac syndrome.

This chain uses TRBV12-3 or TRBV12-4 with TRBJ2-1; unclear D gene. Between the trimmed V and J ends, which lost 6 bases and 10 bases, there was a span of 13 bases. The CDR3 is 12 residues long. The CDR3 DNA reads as TGTGCCAGCAGATCTTTCTTGGGGGAGCAGTTCTTC. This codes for CASRSFLGEQFF.

In nucleotides, the CDR3 is TGTGCCAGCAGTTCGGACAGGGTGGGGGAAAAACTGTTTTTT. The encoded protein is CASSSDRVGEKLFF. This chain uses TRBV27 with TRBJ1-4; 8 nucleotides match TRBD1. Germline-derived CDR1 and CDR2 are MNHEY and SMNVEV (reference sequence). V lost 4 bases to trimming and J lost 8 bases; unmatched junction nucleotides: 6. The CDR3 totals 14 residues.

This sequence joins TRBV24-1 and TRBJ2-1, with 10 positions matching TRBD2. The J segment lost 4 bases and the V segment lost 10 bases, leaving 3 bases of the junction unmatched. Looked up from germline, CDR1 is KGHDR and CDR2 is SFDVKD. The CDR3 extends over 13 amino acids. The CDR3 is CATAGGGYNEQFF. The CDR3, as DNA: TGTGCCACAGCGGGAGGGGGTTACAATGAGCAGTTCTTC.